One and the same sample provided the 16 T cell receptor beta chains below, sequenced in a study of T cells in localized non-small cell lung cancer. TCRdb's table, derived via immunoSEQ multiplex PCR, lists solely in-frame clones and lacks some. Of about 20,000 clones listed, about nine tenths were seen once; the top ten hold more than 10%. Specimen: PBMCs, collected before any cancer treatment. These receptors were collected from a man between 40 and 70 years old with stage II squamous cell lung carcinoma.

The J gene is TRBJ2-3, the V gene TRBV6-5; a weak D match, TRBD1 (6 bases). V was shortened by 0 bases and J by 6 bases, with 10 bases between the two germline ends. Germline CDR1 is MNHEY and CDR2 is SVGAGI. The length of the CDR3 is 14 residues. CDR3 sequence: CASSYSRGGDTQYF. CDR3 DNA sequence: TGTGCCAGCAGTTACTCCAGGGGCGGGGATACGCAGTATTTT.

The chain links TRBV30 to TRBJ2-5; TRBD2 agrees at 8 bases. The ends lost 5 bases at V and 5 bases at J; junction bases unmatched: 4. Germline values: CDR1 GTSNPN, CDR2 SVGIG (reference sequence). The CDR3 is 12 residues long. The CDR3 loop reads CAWERGKETQYF. In nucleotides, the CDR3 is TGTGCCTGGGAGCGGGGGAAGGAGACCCAGTACTTC.

This chain links TRBV6-1 with TRBJ1-5; D is ambiguous. CDR1 MNHNS and CDR2 SASEGT come from the germline V gene. Trimming removed 7 bases at V and 4 bases at J, with 14 bases between. CDR3 size: 14 residues. CDR3 region: CASTRPSGNQPQHF. The CDR3 DNA reads as TGTGCCAGCACTCGCCCCTCTGGGAATCAGCCCCAGCATTTT.

This chain connects TRBV5-8 to TRBJ1-2, with 8 bases that match TRBD1. With 4 bases clipped from V and 0 bases from J, the junction kept 5 bases outside the gene matches. The germline V gene has CDR1 SGHTS and CDR2 YDEGEE. This CDR3 region has 15 residues. The CDR3 coding sequence is TGTGCCAGCAGCCCGGAGGGACAGGCTAACTATGGCTACACCTTC. It codes for CASSPEGQANYGYTF.

The rearrangement uses TRBV5-6 and TRBJ2-7; TRBD1 is a possible D gene (6 bases). Trimming shortened V by 4 bases and J by 4 bases, and 18 bases separated the two germline ends. Germline values: CDR1 SGHDT, CDR2 YYEEEE. The CDR3 covers 15 residues. For the CDR3, the DNA is TGTGCCAGCAGCCCCGGGGCAGGGGCTTGGTACGAGCAGTACTTC. As protein: CASSPGAGAWYEQYF.

The CDR3 here is CASSLEVRYGYTF. The CDR3, as DNA: TGTGCCAGTAGCTTGGAGGTGAGATATGGCTACACCTTC. This chain joins TRBV19 and TRBJ1-2; D not resolved. CDR1 and CDR2 from the germline V gene are LNHDA and SQIVND (reference sequence). The CDR3 spans 13 residues. The V gene lost 6 bases and the J gene lost 5 bases, with 13 bases spanning the gap.

V and J are TRBV7-2 and TRBJ2-2, with D perhaps assigned TRBD1 or TRBD2 (6 bases each). CDR1 SGHTA and CDR2 FQGNSA come from the germline V gene. Trimming pared 3 bases from V and 5 bases from J, leaving 13 bases between. The CDR3 spans 15 residues. CDR3 sequence: CASSFPTGGTGELFF. The CDR3 bases are TGTGCCAGCAGCTTTCCGACAGGAGGGACCGGGGAGCTGTTTTTT.

A word on this clone: An end of the junction differs from the germline gene, which may be a read error. The gene calls are TRBV7-7 and TRBJ2-2; 13 bases fit TRBD2. Germline assignment: CDR1 SSHAT and CDR2 FNYEAQ (reference sequence). The CDR3 length is 16 residues. The CDR3 DNA sequence: TGTGCTAGCAGCATGAGACTAGCGGGGGGCACCGGGGAGCTGTTTTTT. This codes for CASSMRLAGGTGELFF.

The rearrangement joins TRBV12-5 to TRBJ1-2, with 7 bases aligning to TRBD1. This CDR3 region has 15 residues. The J segment lost 0 bases and the V segment lost 1 base, leaving 2 bases of the junction unmatched. From germline, CDR1 is LGHNT and CDR2 FRNRAP. The CDR3 DNA is TGTGCTAGTGGTTTGGGGGACAGTTCTAACTATGGCTACACCTTC. It codes for CASGLGDSSNYGYTF.

This clone appeared a single time. The genes are TRBV4-2 and TRBJ2-2; D remains ambiguous. Germline lookup yields CDR1 LGHNA and CDR2 YNFKEQ. The CDR3 spans 13 residues. V lost 4 bases to trimming and J lost 7 bases, with 10 bases between them. CDR3: CASSPLLIGELFF. The CDR3, as DNA: TGTGCCAGCAGCCCTCTCCTTATCGGGGAGCTGTTTTTT.

The genes are TRBV6-5 and TRBJ1-4; 8 bases are a match to TRBD1. Germline lookup yields CDR1 MNHEY and CDR2 SVGAGI. The junction had 4 bases not matched to a gene; V was cut back by 0 bases and J by 7 bases. There are 15 residues in the CDR3. In nucleotides, the CDR3 is TGTGCCAGCAGTTACTCAGGACAGGGAGGTGAAAAACTGTTTTTT. Protein: CASSYSGQGGEKLFF.

The chain uses TRBV11-1 and TRBJ1-1; weak D call: TRBD1 (5 bases). V gave up 6 bases and J gave up 4 bases, with 12 bases separating them. The germline V gene has CDR1 SGHAT and CDR2 FQDESV (reference sequence). CDR3 size: 13 residues. CDR3 in DNA: TGTGCCAGCAGTAAAGGGGTCGGCACTGAAGCTTTCTTT. Residues: CASSKGVGTEAFF.

J is TRBJ1-2 and V is TRBV30; D is uncertain. This CDR3 is built from 13 residues. The V end lost 0 bases, the J end lost 8 bases, and 13 bases lay between the germline ends. Looked up from germline, CDR1 is GTSNPN and CDR2 is SVGIG (reference sequence). CDR3 amino acids: CAWSVRGALGYTF. CDR3 sequence (DNA): TGTGCCTGGAGTGTACGGGGAGCGCTGGGCTACACCTTC.

The chain joins TRBV9 to TRBJ2-5, with no clear D. The V end lost 1 base, the J end lost 0 bases, and 1 base lay between the germline ends. Per germline, CDR1 SGDLS and CDR2 YYNGEE. The CDR3 runs to 12 residues. CDR3 sequence: CASSVNQETQYF. For the CDR3, the DNA is TGTGCCAGCAGCGTAAACCAAGAGACCCAGTACTTC.

There are a few counts of this clone. The V and J genes are TRBV30 and TRBJ1-1, with D uncertain. The CDR3 is made up of 11 amino acids. The V end was cut by 2 bases, the J end by 0 bases, with 1 base between. Germline V gene lookup returns CDR1 GTSNPN and CDR2 SVGIG (reference sequence). CDR3 sequence: CAWSLNTEAFF. DNA of the CDR3: TGTGCCTGGAGTCTGAACACTGAAGCTTTCTTT.

The chain is built from TRBV6-1 and TRBJ2-1, with 10 bases aligning to TRBD2. Trimming cost V 5 bases and J 5 bases; bases outside gene matches: 6. This CDR3 spans 15 amino acids. CDR1 is MNHNS and CDR2 is SASEGT in the germline V gene. In DNA, the CDR3 is TGTGCCAGCAGTCGGAGCGGGAGGGACAACAATGAGCAGTTCTTC. Translation gives CASSRSGRDNNEQFF.